This T cell receptor (beta chain) was sequenced in a study of blood T cell repertoires in COVID-19. Whole-study context: The analysed material was cDNA or gDNA that came from T cells, B-cell-depleted T cells, or PBMCs.

V shed 1 base and J 7 bases; nucleotides not matched to a gene: 9. This CDR3 is built from 17 residues. Germline values: CDR1 SSHAT, CDR2 FNYEAQ (reference sequence). Enrolled through a virtual design, the participants were between roughly 18 and 90 years of age and came from approximately 25 US areas. Cohort allocation depended upon clinical history that participants reported. Study processing details: Researchers report that nucleated cell counts were estimated from reference gene primer amplification. Assay used: immunoSEQ multiplex PCR; TCRdb lists only in-frame clones, some missing. V and J calls and clone size are given by that table; D and trimming were obtained from the DNA. The sample lists 200,000 to 250,000 clones, over 65% occurring once.

The sample comprised PBMCs or T cells enriched from blood (not recorded which). This receptor was obtained from a woman in her fifties or sixties who had recovered from COVID-19. The chain recombines TRBV7-7 with TRBJ2-1; TRBD2 matches 11 bases. The CDR3 region has the DNA TGTGCCAGCAGCTTAGGGGGTAGCGGGAGGGCCGGTAATGAGCAGTTCTTC. Its translation: CASSLGGSGRAGNEQFF. Looking up the rest from reference TRBV7-7 and TRBJ2-1 gives the full variable domain: GAGVSQSPRYKVTKRGQDVTLRCDPISSHATLYWYQQALGQGPEFLTYFNYEAQPDKSGLPSDRFSAERPEGSISTLTIQRTEQRDSAMYRCASSLGGSGRAGNEQFFGPGTRLTVL.